Here is one T cell receptor (beta chain) with its context. As originally analysed: Estimation of nucleated cell counts relied on the amplification of reference gene primers. The method was immunoSEQ multiplex PCR; TCRdb's version includes in-frame clones alone and lacks a portion of them. V and J calls and clone size are those listed in that table; D and trimming were worked out from the DNA. This sample has tens of thousands of clones; 70% to 90% occur once, and the top ten carry roughly 20%. These data are taken from a study of blood T cell repertoires in COVID-19. Study-wide context: From the United States, Italy and Spain came samples of acute and convalescent COVID-19. PBMCs, B-cell-depleted T cells, or T cells provided the cDNA or gDNA that made up the material.

Looked up from germline, CDR1 is MDHEN and CDR2 is SYDVKM. V lost 3 bases, J lost 5 bases, and 11 bases lay in between. The CDR3 totals 14 residues. Input material: peripheral blood. The chain recombines TRBV28 with TRBJ1-3; a weak D match, TRBD1 (5 bases). This TCR was sampled from an elderly woman in a cohort sampled during active or convalescent COVID-19. CDR3 in amino acids: CASSLGGVRNTIYF. CDR3 nucleotide sequence: TGTGCCAGCAGTTTGGGGGGAGTCAGAAACACCATATATTTT.